Below, 6 T cell receptor beta chains from the same sample are listed, as sequenced in a study of cytomegalovirus exposure and HLA in healthy donors. The primer mix had 60 Vbeta and 13 Jbeta primers. Measured with immunoSEQ multiplex PCR; TCRdb has only the in-frame clones, and not every one. This table has about 140,000 clones, 82% appearing once. Sequenced material: PBMCs. Source of these receptors: a male donor in good health and CMV-seronegative.

This chain connects TRBV6-5 to TRBJ2-5; D might be TRBD2 (6 bases). Looked up from germline, CDR1 is MNHEY and CDR2 is SVGAGI. There are 14 residues in the CDR3. The ends were cut back, 6 bases at V and 3 bases at J, with 14 bases in the middle. This CDR3 reads CASSPGVGEETQYF. CDR3 coding DNA: TGTGCCAGCAGCCCGGGGGTGGGCGAAGAGACCCAGTACTTC.

The V and J genes are TRBV19 and TRBJ1-1, with D unclear. This CDR3 has 15 amino acids. Germline V gene data show CDR1 as LNHDA and CDR2 as SQIVND (reference sequence). Trimming removed 1 base from V and 1 base from J, with 10 bases in between. For the CDR3, the DNA is TGTGCCAGTAGTATAGGGAGCCCGGGGAACACTGAAGCTTTCTTT. Protein product: CASSIGSPGNTEAFF.

The chain employs TRBV7-8 and TRBJ2-1; 10 bases agree with TRBD2. The length of the CDR3 is 17 residues. The ends lost 1 base at V and 7 bases at J; junction bases unmatched: 10. The germline V gene encodes CDR1 SGHVS and CDR2 FQNEAQ. CDR3 nucleotide sequence: TGTGCCAGCAGCTTAGTATCGAGCGGGAGGGCCTTAAATGAGCAGTTCTTC. Protein product: CASSLVSSGRALNEQFF.

The chain couples TRBV2 to TRBJ2-3, with D perhaps matching TRBD2 (5 bases). The CDR3 is made up of 14 amino acids. V was clipped by 0 bases and J by 3 bases, with 7 bases between them. CDR1 and CDR2 from the germline V gene are SNHLY and FYNNEI. The CDR3 spells CASSEAGDTDTQYF. The CDR3 DNA is TGTGCCAGCAGTGAAGCGGGAGATACAGATACGCAGTATTTT. Looking up the rest from reference TRBV2 and TRBJ2-3 gives the full variable domain: EPEVTQTPSHQVTQMGQEVILRCVPISNHLYFYWYRQILGQKVEFLVSFYNNEISEKSEIFDDQFSVERPDGSNFTLKIRSTKLEDSAMYFCASSEAGDTDTQYFGPGTRLTVL.

This chain joins TRBV5-8 and TRBJ1-1, with D perhaps TRBD1 (6 bases). Germline V CDR1 and CDR2: SGHTS, YDEGEE. V lost 2 bases and J lost 10, with 12 bases in between. This CDR3 spans 12 amino acids. The CDR3 region is CASSFNRVIAFF. The CDR3 DNA follows: TGTGCCAGCAGCTTTAACAGGGTAATAGCTTTCTTT.

This sequence joins TRBV6-5 and TRBJ2-7; a weak D match, TRBD2 (6 bases). The germline CDR1 and CDR2 sequences are MNHEY and SVGAGI. The CDR3 extends over 13 amino acids. V lost 8 bases to trimming and J lost 1 base, with 12 bases between them. The CDR3 sequence: CASGGSISYEQYF. As DNA, the CDR3 is TGTGCCAGCGGGGGGAGTATATCCTACGAGCAGTACTTC.